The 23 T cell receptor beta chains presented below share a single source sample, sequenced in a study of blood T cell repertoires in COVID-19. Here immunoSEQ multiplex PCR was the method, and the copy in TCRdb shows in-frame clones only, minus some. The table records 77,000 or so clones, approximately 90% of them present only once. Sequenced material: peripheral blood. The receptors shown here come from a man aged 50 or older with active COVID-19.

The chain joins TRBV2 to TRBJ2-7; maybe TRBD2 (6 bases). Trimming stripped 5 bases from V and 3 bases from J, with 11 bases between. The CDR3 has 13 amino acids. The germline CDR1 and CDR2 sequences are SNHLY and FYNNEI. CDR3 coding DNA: TGTGCCAGCAGTAAGGGACTTTACTACGAGCAGTACTTC. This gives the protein CASSKGLYYEQYF.

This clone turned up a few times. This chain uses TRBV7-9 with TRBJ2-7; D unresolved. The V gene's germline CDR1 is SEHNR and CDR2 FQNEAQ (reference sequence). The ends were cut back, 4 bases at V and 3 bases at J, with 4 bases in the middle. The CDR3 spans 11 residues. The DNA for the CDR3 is TGTGCCAGCAGCTCGCGCTACGAGCAGTACTTC. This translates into CASSSRYEQYF.

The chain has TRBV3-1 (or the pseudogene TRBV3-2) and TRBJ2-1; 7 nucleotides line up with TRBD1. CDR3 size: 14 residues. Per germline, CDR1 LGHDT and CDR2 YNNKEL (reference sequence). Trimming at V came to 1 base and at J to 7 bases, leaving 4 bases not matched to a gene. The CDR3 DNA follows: TGTGCCAGCAGCCAAGGGACAGGTAAAAATGAGCAGTTCTTC. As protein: CASSQGTGKNEQFF.

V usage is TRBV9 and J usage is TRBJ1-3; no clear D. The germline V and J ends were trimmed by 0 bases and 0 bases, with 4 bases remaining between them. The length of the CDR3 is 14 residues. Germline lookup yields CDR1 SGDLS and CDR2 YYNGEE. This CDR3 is CASSVAPSGNTIYF. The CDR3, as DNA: TGTGCCAGCAGCGTAGCTCCCTCTGGAAACACCATATATTTT. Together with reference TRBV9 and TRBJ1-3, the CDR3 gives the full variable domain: DSGVTQTPKHLITATGQRVTLRCSPRSGDLSVYWYQQSLDQGLQFLIQYYNGEERAKGNILERFSAQQFPDLHSELNLSSLELGDSALYFCASSVAPSGNTIYFGEGSWLTVV.

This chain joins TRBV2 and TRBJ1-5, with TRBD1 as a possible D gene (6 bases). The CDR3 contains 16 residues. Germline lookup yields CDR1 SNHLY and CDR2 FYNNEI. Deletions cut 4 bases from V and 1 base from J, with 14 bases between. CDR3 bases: TGTGCCAGCAGTGGCCAGACAGGACCGAGCAATCAGCCCCAGCATTTT. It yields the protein CASSGQTGPSNQPQHF.

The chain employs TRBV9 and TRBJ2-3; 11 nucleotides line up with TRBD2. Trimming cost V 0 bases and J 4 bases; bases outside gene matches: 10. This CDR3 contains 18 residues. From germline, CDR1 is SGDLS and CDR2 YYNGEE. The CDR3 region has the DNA TGTGCCAGCAGCGTAGGTAGCATAGCGGGGGGGCCCCCAGATACGCAGTATTTT. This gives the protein CASSVGSIAGGPPDTQYF.

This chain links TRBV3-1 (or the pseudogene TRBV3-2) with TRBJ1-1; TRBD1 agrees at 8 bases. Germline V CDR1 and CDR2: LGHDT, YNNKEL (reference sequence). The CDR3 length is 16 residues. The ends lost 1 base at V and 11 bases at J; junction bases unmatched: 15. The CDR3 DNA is TGTGCCAGCAGCCAAGCCCTACCGAGGACAGGGTGGAGTGCTTTCTTT. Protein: CASSQALPRTGWSAFF.

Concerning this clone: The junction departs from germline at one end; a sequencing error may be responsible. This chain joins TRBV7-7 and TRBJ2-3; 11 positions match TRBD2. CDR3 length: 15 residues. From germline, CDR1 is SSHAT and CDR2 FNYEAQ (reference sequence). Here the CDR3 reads CASSRGLAGADTQYF. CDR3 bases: TGTGCTAGCAGCCGCGGACTAGCGGGCGCAGATACGCAGTATTTT.

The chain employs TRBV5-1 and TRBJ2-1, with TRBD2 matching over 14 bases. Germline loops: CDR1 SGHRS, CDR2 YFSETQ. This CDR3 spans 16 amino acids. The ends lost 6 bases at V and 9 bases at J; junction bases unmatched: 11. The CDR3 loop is CASTPGGLAGVSEQFF. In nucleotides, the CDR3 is TGCGCCAGCACCCCTGGGGGACTAGCGGGAGTTTCTGAGCAGTTCTTC. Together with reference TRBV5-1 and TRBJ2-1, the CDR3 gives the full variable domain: KAGVTQTPRYLIKTRGQQVTLSCSPISGHRSVSWYQQTPGQGLQFLFEYFSETQRNKGNFPGRFSGRQFSNSRSEMNVSTLELGDSALYLCASTPGGLAGVSEQFFGPGTRLTVL.

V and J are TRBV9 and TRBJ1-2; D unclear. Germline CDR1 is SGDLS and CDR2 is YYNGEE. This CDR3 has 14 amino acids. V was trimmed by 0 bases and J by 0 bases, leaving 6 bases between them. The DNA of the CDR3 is TGTGCCAGCAGCGTAGCGGCGGCTAACTATGGCTACACCTTC. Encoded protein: CASSVAAANYGYTF. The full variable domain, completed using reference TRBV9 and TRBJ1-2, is DSGVTQTPKHLITATGQRVTLRCSPRSGDLSVYWYQQSLDQGLQFLIQYYNGEERAKGNILERFSAQQFPDLHSELNLSSLELGDSALYFCASSVAAANYGYTFGSGTRLTVV.

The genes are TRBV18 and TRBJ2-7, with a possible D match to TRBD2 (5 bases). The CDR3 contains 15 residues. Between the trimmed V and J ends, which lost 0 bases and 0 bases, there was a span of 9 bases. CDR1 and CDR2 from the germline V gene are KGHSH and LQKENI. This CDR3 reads CASSPPMGSSYEQYF. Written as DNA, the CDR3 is TGTGCCAGCTCACCACCGATGGGGAGCTCCTACGAGCAGTACTTC.

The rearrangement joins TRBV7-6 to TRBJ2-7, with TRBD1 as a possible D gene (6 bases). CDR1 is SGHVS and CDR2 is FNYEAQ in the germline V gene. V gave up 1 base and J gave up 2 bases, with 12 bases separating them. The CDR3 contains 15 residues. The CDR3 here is CASSLVGQPAYEQYF. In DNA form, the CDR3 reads TGTGCCAGCAGCTTAGTAGGACAGCCAGCCTACGAGCAGTACTTC.

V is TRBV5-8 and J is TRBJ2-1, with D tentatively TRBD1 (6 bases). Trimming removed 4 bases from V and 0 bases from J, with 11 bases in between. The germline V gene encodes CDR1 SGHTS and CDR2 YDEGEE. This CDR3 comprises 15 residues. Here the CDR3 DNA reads TGTGCCAGCAGCCCGAGGGGGACCTCCTACAATGAGCAGTTCTTC. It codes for CASSPRGTSYNEQFF.

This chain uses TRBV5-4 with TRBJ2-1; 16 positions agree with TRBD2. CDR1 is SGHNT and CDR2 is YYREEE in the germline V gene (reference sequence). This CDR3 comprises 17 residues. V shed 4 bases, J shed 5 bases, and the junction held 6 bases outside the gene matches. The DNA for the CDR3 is TGTGCCAGCAGCGTGGGACTAGCGGGGGGGTTGGACAATGAGCAGTTCTTC. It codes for CASSVGLAGGLDNEQFF.

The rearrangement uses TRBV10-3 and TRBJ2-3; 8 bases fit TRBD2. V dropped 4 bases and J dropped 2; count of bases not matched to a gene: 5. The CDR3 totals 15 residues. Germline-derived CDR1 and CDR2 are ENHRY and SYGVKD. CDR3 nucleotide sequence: TGTGCCATCAGTGGGAGCGGGAGCTACACAGATACGCAGTATTTT. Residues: CAISGSGSYTDTQYF.

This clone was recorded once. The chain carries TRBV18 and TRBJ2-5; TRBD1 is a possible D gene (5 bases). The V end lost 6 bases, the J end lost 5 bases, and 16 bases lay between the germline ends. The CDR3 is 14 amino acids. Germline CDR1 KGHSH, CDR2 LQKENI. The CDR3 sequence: CASSLQGLSETQYF. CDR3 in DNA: TGTGCCAGCTCTCTCCAGGGTTTAAGTGAGACCCAGTACTTC.

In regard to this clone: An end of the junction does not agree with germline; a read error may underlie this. CDR3 protein: CASSQALRASLF. The CDR3 DNA follows: TGTGCCAGCAGTCAAGCTTTACGTGCCTCATTGTTT. V is TRBV6-4 and J is TRBJ2-3, with D unclear. The CDR3 contains 12 residues. Germline-derived CDR1 and CDR2 are MRHNA and SNTAGT.

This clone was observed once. CDR3 protein: CASSGDIRGGYTF. The CDR3 nucleotides read TGTGCCAGCAGCGGGGACATTCGGGGTGGCTACACCTTC. The V and J genes are TRBV9 and TRBJ1-2, with D perhaps matching TRBD1 (6 bases). Germline V gene data show CDR1 as SGDLS and CDR2 as YYNGEE. V was shortened by 3 bases and J by 7 bases, with 13 bases between the two germline ends. This CDR3 spans 13 amino acids.

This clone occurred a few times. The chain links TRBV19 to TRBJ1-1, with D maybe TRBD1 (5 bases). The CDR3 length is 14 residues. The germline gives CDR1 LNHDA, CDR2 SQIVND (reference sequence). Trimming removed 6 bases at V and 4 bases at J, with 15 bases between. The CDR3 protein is CASRPRAGGTEAFF. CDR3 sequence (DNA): TGTGCCAGTAGACCCAGGGCCGGGGGCACTGAAGCTTTCTTT.

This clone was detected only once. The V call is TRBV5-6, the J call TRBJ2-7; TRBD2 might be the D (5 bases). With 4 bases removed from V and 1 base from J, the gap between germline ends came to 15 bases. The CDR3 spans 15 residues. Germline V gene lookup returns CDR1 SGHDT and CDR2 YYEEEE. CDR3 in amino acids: CASSLRGLLSYEQYF. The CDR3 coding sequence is TGTGCCAGCAGCCTACGAGGGCTCCTATCCTACGAGCAGTACTTC. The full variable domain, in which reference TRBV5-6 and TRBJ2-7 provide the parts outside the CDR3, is DAGVTQSPTHLIKTRGQQVTLRCSPKSGHDTVSWYQQALGQGPQFIFQYYEEEERQRGNFPDRFSGHQFPNYSSELNVNALLLGDSALYLCASSLRGLLSYEQYFGPGTRLTVT.

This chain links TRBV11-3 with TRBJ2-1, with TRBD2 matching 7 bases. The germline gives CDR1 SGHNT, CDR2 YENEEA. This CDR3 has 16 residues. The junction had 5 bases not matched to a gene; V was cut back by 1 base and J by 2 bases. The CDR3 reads CASSLGGGVPYNEQFF. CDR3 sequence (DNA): TGTGCCAGCAGCTTAGGGGGAGGGGTCCCCTACAATGAGCAGTTCTTC. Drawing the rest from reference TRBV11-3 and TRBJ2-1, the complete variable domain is EAGVVQSPRYKIIEKKQPVAFWCNPISGHNTLYWYLQNLGQGPELLIRYENEEAVDDSQLPKDRFSAERLKGVDSTLKIQPAELGDSAVYLCASSLGGGVPYNEQFFGPGTRLTVL.

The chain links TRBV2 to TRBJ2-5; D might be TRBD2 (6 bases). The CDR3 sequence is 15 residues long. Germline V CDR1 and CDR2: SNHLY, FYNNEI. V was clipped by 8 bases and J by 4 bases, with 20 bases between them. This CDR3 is CASEGGGSSPETQYF. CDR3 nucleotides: TGTGCCAGCGAGGGTGGGGGGAGTAGTCCAGAGACCCAGTACTTC.

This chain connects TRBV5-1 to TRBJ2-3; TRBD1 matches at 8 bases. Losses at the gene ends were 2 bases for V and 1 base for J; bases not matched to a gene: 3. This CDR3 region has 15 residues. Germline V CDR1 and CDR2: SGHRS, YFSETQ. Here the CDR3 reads CASSFRGLGTDTQYF. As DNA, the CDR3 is TGCGCCAGCAGCTTCAGGGGGCTTGGCACAGATACGCAGTATTTT.